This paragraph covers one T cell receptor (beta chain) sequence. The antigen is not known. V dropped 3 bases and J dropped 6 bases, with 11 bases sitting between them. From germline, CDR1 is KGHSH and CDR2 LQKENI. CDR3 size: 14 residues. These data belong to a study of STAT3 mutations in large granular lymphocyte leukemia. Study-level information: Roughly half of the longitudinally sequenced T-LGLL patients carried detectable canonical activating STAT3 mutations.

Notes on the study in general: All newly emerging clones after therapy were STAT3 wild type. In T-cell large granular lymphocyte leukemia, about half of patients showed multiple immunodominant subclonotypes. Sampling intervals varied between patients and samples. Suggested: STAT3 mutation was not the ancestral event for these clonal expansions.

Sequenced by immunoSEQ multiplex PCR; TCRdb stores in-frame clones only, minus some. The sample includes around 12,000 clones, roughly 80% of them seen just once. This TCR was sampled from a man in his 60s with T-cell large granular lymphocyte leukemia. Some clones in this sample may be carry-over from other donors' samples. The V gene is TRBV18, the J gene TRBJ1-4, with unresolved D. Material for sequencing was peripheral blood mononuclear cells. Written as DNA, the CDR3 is TGTGCCAGCTCACCCGGGAACAGAGATGAAAAACTGTTTTTT. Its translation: CASSPGNRDEKLFF.